These 23 T cell receptor beta chains came from one sample sequenced in a study of spatial heterogeneity in lung cancer. Time point described: sample taken at primary tumor resection. No antigen is known for these receptors. Via MiXCR, TCRdb re-called the 5' RACE reads, giving one row per CDR3 protein. This table has 7,500 to 8,500 distinct CDR3 sequences, 7.5% to 10% appearing once. Study-wide results and caveats: Higher tumor mutation counts went along with higher counts of expanded intratumoral alpha and beta TCRs.

Sequencing was performed on lung tumor tissue, taken at surgery. Source of these receptors: a male donor with early-stage non-small cell lung cancer.

This clonotype was seen at least ten times. The genes are TRBV5-5 and TRBJ2-3; the match to TRBD1 covers 9 bases. The germline gives CDR1 SGHKS, CDR2 YYEKEE (reference sequence). V trimming: 2 bases; J trimming: 0 bases; junction bases outside the gene matches: 4. The CDR3 sequence is 16 residues long. The CDR3 nucleotides are TGTGCCAGCAGCTTACAGGGGGCGGGAAGCACAGATACGCAGTATTTT. It is translated as CASSLQGAGSTDTQYF. The full variable domain, with the rest looked up from reference TRBV5-5 and TRBJ2-3, is DAGVTQSPTHLIKTRGQQVTLRCSPISGHKSVSWYQQVLGQGPQFIFQYYEKEERGRGNFPDRFSARQFPNYSSELNVNALLLGDSALYLCASSLQGAGSTDTQYFGPGTRLTVL.

This clonotype appeared many times. The CDR3 protein is CSARVSQAKNQPQHF. The CDR3 DNA follows: TGCAGTGCTAGAGTTAGTCAAGCTAAAAATCAGCCCCAGCATTTT. J is TRBJ1-5 and V is TRBV20-1; D unresolved. Germline CDR1 DFQATT, CDR2 SNEGSKA (reference sequence). V lost 1 base and J 4 bases, leaving 14 bases between the germline ends. The CDR3 covers 15 residues.

The chain combines TRBV7-3 with TRBJ1-6; 10 nucleotides align to TRBD1. J was trimmed by 5 bases and V by 5 bases; bases with no gene match: 3. This CDR3 has 15 residues. Germline V gene sequence: CDR1 SGHTA, CDR2 FQGTGA. This CDR3 reads CASSRTGGDNSPLHF. The CDR3 nucleotides are TGTGCCAGCAGCCGGACAGGGGGAGATAATTCACCCCTCCACTTT. Full variable domain (missing parts from reference TRBV7-3 and TRBJ1-6): GAGVSQTPSNKVTEKGKYVELRCDPISGHTALYWYRQSLGQGPEFLIYFQGTGAADDSGLPNDRFFAVRPEGSVSTLKIQRTERGDSAVYLCASSRTGGDNSPLHFGNGTRLTVT.

At least ten counts were recorded for this clonotype. The CDR3 here is CASSLVDGSPLHF. Written as DNA, the CDR3 is TGTGCCAGCAGCTTGGTAGACGGCTCACCCCTCCACTTT. The V gene is TRBV5-4, the J gene TRBJ1-6; D gene unclear. The V end was cut by 0 bases, the J end by 10 bases, with 8 bases between. Germline assignment: CDR1 SGHNT and CDR2 YYREEE (reference sequence). The CDR3 is made up of 13 amino acids.

Only one count was recorded for this clonotype. This chain connects TRBV18 to TRBJ1-5, with D maybe TRBD1 (5 bases). Germline values: CDR1 KGHSH, CDR2 LQKENI. The V end was cut by 2 bases, the J end by 6 bases, with 14 bases between. The CDR3 sequence is 15 residues long. The CDR3 coding sequence is TGTGCCAGCTCACCAGGCAGGGAAGCCACTCAGCCCCAGCATTTT. Its protein is CASSPGREATQPQHF.

This clonotype was observed at least ten times. The gene calls are TRBV28 and TRBJ2-7, with TRBD1 matching 7 bases. The CDR3 contains 14 residues. Trimming at V came to 2 bases and at J to 3 bases, leaving 4 bases not matched to a gene. CDR1 is MDHEN and CDR2 is SYDVKM in the germline V gene. The CDR3 here is CASSLGNRGYEQYV. CDR3 sequence (DNA): TGTGCCAGCAGTTTAGGCAACAGGGGCTACGAGCAGTACGTC.

This clonotype was detected many times. This chain joins TRBV6-5 and TRBJ1-2; D is perhaps TRBD1 (5 bases). This CDR3 is 14 amino acids long. Germline CDR1 MNHEY, CDR2 SVGAGI. The germline V and J ends were trimmed by 6 bases and 2 bases, with 13 bases remaining between them. The CDR3 loop reads CASRLSRENYGYTF. The CDR3 DNA reads as TGTGCCAGCAGACTTAGCAGGGAGAACTATGGCTACACCTTC.

This clonotype was detected many times. The V call is TRBV7-9, the J call TRBJ2-1, with 9 bases identical to TRBD2. Germline V gives CDR1 SEHNR, CDR2 FQNEAQ (reference sequence). Germline trimming cut 5 bases from V and 7 bases from J; bases unmatched to any gene: 6. CDR3 length equals 14 residues. The CDR3 loop is CASSRGLASNEQFF. In DNA form, the CDR3 reads TGTGCCAGCAGCCGGGGACTAGCTTCTAATGAGCAGTTCTTC. The complete variable domain, with remaining parts taken from reference TRBV7-9 and TRBJ2-1, reads DTGVSQNPRHKITKRGQNVTFRCDPISEHNRLYWYRQTLGQGPEFLTYFQNEAQLEKSRLLSDRFSAERPKGSFSTLEIQRTEQGDSAMYLCASSRGLASNEQFFGPGTRLTVL.

The chain is built from TRBV20-1 and TRBJ1-1; perhaps TRBD1 as D (5 bases). The V end lost 3 bases, the J end lost 1 base, and 12 bases lay between the germline ends. CDR1 and CDR2 (germline): DFQATT, SNEGSKA (reference sequence). The CDR3 covers 14 residues. The CDR3 sequence is CSARVGGPNTEAFF. The CDR3 nucleotides read TGCAGTGCTAGGGTTGGGGGACCGAACACTGAAGCTTTCTTT.

This clonotype was counted at least ten times. The genes are TRBV20-1 and TRBJ2-4; unclear D gene. The CDR3 is 13 amino acids. The germline V gene has CDR1 DFQATT and CDR2 SNEGSKA (reference sequence). V lost 6 bases and J lost 0, with 9 bases in between. CDR3 nucleotides: TGCAGTGCCGCATCCTTAGCCAAAAACATTCAGTACTTC. It is translated as CSAASLAKNIQYF.

The rearrangement joins TRBV4-1 to TRBJ2-3, with no clear D. The V end lost 8 bases, the J end lost 2 bases, and 14 bases lay between the germline ends. This CDR3 is 14 amino acids long. The germline gives CDR1 MGHRA, CDR2 YSYEKL. The CDR3 region is CASHILTTTDTQYF. The CDR3 nucleotides read TGCGCCAGCCATATCCTCACCACCACAGATACGCAGTATTTT.

The sample holds many counts of this clonotype. J is TRBJ2-3 and V is TRBV10-3; either TRBD1 or TRBD2 may fit D (5 bases each). The V gene's germline CDR1 is ENHRY and CDR2 SYGVKD. The ends were cut back, 2 bases at V and 2 bases at J, with 8 bases in the middle. This CDR3 has 14 residues. The CDR3 reads CAISERGPTDTQYF. DNA for the CDR3: TGTGCCATCAGTGAGCGGGGCCCCACAGATACGCAGTATTTT.

The sample holds many counts of this clonotype. This CDR3 is CASGGPTGELFF. As DNA, the CDR3 is TGTGCCAGCGGCGGGCCCACCGGGGAGCTGTTTTTT. The chain has TRBV28 and TRBJ2-2; D perhaps matches TRBD2 (5 bases). V gave up 8 bases and J gave up 4 bases, with 8 bases separating them. There are 12 residues in the CDR3. Germline-derived CDR1 and CDR2 are MDHEN and SYDVKM. Complete variable domain (other parts from reference TRBV28 and TRBJ2-2): DVKVTQSSRYLVKRTGEKVFLECVQDMDHENMFWYRQDPGLGLRLIYFSYDVKMKEKGDIPEGYSVSREKKERFSLILESASTNQTSMYLCASGGPTGELFFGEGSRLTVL.

This clonotype occurred many times. The gene calls are TRBV19 and TRBJ2-7, with D possibly being TRBD1 (6 bases). V lost 2 bases, J lost 2 bases, and 31 bases lay in between. Germline V gene sequence: CDR1 LNHDA, CDR2 SQIVND (reference sequence). The CDR3 is 21 residues long. Written as DNA, the CDR3 is TGTGCCAGTAGTATAACAGTTCAGGGGATGGTACTTCGACCCGTCCCCTACGAGCAGTACGTC. It specifies CASSITVQGMVLRPVPYEQYV.

The sample holds many counts of this clonotype. V and J are TRBV12-5 and TRBJ1-1; D is ambiguous. The CDR3 extends over 16 amino acids. The V gene lost 3 bases and the J gene lost 5 bases, with 19 bases spanning the gap. The germline V gene has CDR1 LGHNT and CDR2 FRNRAP. CDR3 region: CASGLDPPRRETEAFF. The CDR3 DNA is TGTGCTAGTGGTTTAGACCCACCTCGGAGGGAGACTGAAGCTTTCTTT. Together with reference TRBV12-5 and TRBJ1-1, the CDR3 gives the full variable domain: DARVTQTPRHKVTEMGQEVTMRCQPILGHNTVFWYRQTMMQGLELLAYFRNRAPLDDSGMPKDRFSAEMPDATLATLKIQPSEPRDSAVYFCASGLDPPRRETEAFFGQGTRLTVV.

This clonotype was seen at least ten times. The CDR3 is CASSFRLRNEKLFF. CDR3 in DNA: TGTGCCAGCAGTTTTAGGCTCCGAAATGAAAAACTGTTTTTT. This sequence joins TRBV12-3 or TRBV12-4 and TRBJ1-4; D gene unclear. The CDR3 has 14 residues. With 3 bases removed from V and 5 bases from J, the gap between germline ends came to 10 bases.

Many counts were recorded for this clonotype. V usage is TRBV9 and J usage is TRBJ1-1; D may be TRBD1 (6 bases). CDR1 is SGDLS, CDR2 YYNGEE, per germline. Trimming took 2 bases from V and 0 from J, leaving 8 bases between them. The CDR3 length is 14 residues. CDR3: CASSVDRMNTEAFF. The CDR3 DNA is TGTGCCAGCAGCGTTGACAGGATGAACACTGAAGCTTTCTTT.

This clonotype was found many times. The rearrangement joins TRBV5-6 to TRBJ2-7, with TRBD1 matching over 7 bases. The germline CDR1 and CDR2 sequences are SGHDT and YYEEEE. V trimming: 4 bases; J trimming: 1 base; junction bases outside the gene matches: 5. The CDR3 has 14 residues. As DNA, the CDR3 is TGTGCCAGCAGCCCGACAGGGCGTTCCTACGAGCAGTACTTC. Translated: CASSPTGRSYEQYF.

Within the sample, this clonotype is medium-sized. The chain joins TRBV6-6 to TRBJ1-1; maybe TRBD1 (6 bases). The V gene's germline CDR1 is MNHNY and CDR2 SVGAGI (reference sequence). CDR3 length: 14 residues. Trimming removed 6 bases at V and 0 bases at J, with 11 bases between. CDR3 DNA sequence: TGTGCCAGCAGGACAGGAGGGATGAACACTGAAGCTTTCTTT. Residues: CASRTGGMNTEAFF.

In this sample, this clonotype turned up many times. This sequence joins TRBV12-5 and TRBJ1-5, with 7 bases that match TRBD1. Germline V gene data show CDR1 as LGHNT and CDR2 as FRNRAP. This CDR3 contains 14 residues. Unmatched junction bases numbered 3, after V lost 1 base and J lost 6 bases. The DNA of the CDR3 is TGTGCTAGTGGTTTGGGACAGGGTATTCAGCCCCAGCATTTT. Translated: CASGLGQGIQPQHF.

The CDR3 coding sequence is TGCGCCAGCAGCCCGACAGGGTTCGACACTGAAGCTTTCTTT. As protein: CASSPTGFDTEAFF. This chain links TRBV4-3 with TRBJ1-1; 7 nucleotides align to TRBD1. Looked up from germline, CDR1 is LGHNA and CDR2 is YSLEER. V gave up 4 bases and J gave up 3 bases; unmatched junction bases: 5. The CDR3 consists of 14 residues.

This clonotype appeared many times. V usage is TRBV28 and J usage is TRBJ2-7; D gene ambiguous. CDR3 length: 13 amino acids. CDR1 and CDR2 from the germline V gene are MDHEN and SYDVKM. Trimming cost V 5 bases and J 3 bases, with 11 bases left between them. The CDR3 coding sequence is TGTGCCAGCAGTGGATACCAGAGCTACGAGCAGTACGTC. Translating gives CASSGYQSYEQYV.

This clonotype is medium-sized in the sample. The J gene is TRBJ1-1, the V gene TRBV10-2; D is uncertain. The V end was cut by 7 bases, the J end by 5 bases, with 8 bases between. Germline lookup yields CDR1 WSHSY and CDR2 SAAADI. The CDR3 has 11 amino acids. The CDR3 coding sequence is TGCGCCAGCACAGGATTGACTGAAGCTTTCTTT. This sequence encodes CASTGLTEAFF.